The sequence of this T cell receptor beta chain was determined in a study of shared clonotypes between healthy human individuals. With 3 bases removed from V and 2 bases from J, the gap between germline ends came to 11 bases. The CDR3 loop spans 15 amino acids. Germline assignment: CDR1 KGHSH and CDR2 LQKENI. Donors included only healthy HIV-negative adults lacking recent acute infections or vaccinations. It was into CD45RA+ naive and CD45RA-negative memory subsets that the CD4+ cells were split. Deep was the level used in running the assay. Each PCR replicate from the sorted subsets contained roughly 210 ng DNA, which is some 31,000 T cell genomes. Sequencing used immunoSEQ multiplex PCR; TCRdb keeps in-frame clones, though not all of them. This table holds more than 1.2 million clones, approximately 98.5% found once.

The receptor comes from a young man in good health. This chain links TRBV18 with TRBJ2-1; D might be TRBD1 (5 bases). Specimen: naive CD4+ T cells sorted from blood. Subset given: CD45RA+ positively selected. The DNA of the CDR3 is TGTGCCAGCTCACCGGATCAGGGAACCTACAATGAGCAGTTCTTC. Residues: CASSPDQGTYNEQFF.